Described below is a single T cell receptor (beta chain) sequence and its context. These data belong to a study of blood T cell repertoires in COVID-19. Clones were sequenced by immunoSEQ multiplex PCR, and TCRdb holds only the in-frame ones, with some missing. This table has hundreds of thousands of clones, around 87% appearing once. This CDR3 contains 12 residues. Germline CDR1 and CDR2: ENHRY and SYGVKD. V was shortened by 10 bases and J by 8 bases, with 14 bases between the two germline ends. The receptor's source is a human donor in a cohort sampled during active COVID-19. Sequencing used peripheral blood. V and J are TRBV10-3 and TRBJ1-4, with D unclear. The CDR3 spells CATTEEGEKLFF. CDR3 sequence (DNA): TGTGCCACCACGGAAGAGGGCGAAAAACTGTTTTTT.